This T cell receptor (beta chain) was retrieved from a study of beta chain features in type 1 diabetes. At the level of the study: All samples yielded some 100,000,000 examined sorted cells.

CDR1 MNHEY and CDR2 SMNVEV come from the germline V gene (reference sequence). J lost 4 bases, V lost 6 bases, and 10 bases had no gene match. The CDR3 loop spans 15 amino acids. As for this clone: What it recognizes is unknown.

Expressed TCRB transcripts were sequenced after all isolated RNA was converted to cDNA. Assay used: immunoSEQ multiplex PCR; TCRdb lists only in-frame clones, some missing. The sample shows roughly 150,000 clones, over 7.5% of them seen only once. Study-wide findings and caveats: Compared to healthy donors, patients appeared to have naive, central memory and Treg TCRB repertoires that were more alike.

Sequenced sample: central memory CD4+ T cells from blood. The TCR sequence derives from a young man in good health. The chain combines TRBV27 with TRBJ2-7, with 9 nucleotides matching TRBD1. CDR3 region: CASSIQDRGGYEQYF. The CDR3 bases are TGTGCCAGCAGCATCCAAGACAGGGGGGGATACGAGCAGTACTTC.